These 9 T cell receptor beta chains were sequenced from one sample in a study of T cell repertoires in ileal Crohn's disease (dated by TCRdb to about 2019). The sample's time point label, decoded: inflamed ileum from the surgical specimen. Receptor libraries were prepared by the immunoSEQ multiplex PCR assay. Imported from immuneACCESS, the table was reduced by TCRdb to in-frame sequences with V and J called. These copies leave out some clones; in studies compared against another copy, an unresolved V gene accounts for under half, and the cause of the remainder is not known. The sample table shows some 14,000 clones, and roughly 80% are seen once. The ten most abundant clones make up about 15% of the sample. The sequenced sample was ileal tissue. Receptors originate from an adult with Crohn's disease.

The J gene is TRBJ2-7, the V gene TRBV29-1; a possible D gene is TRBD1 (6 bases). The CDR3 consists of 13 residues. Trimming stripped 4 bases from V and 1 base from J, with 11 bases between. Germline V gene data show CDR1 as SQVTM and CDR2 as ANQGSEA. The CDR3 reads CSVAGQNSYEQYF. The CDR3 DNA reads as TGCAGCGTTGCCGGACAGAATTCCTACGAGCAGTACTTC.

The gene calls are TRBV7-6 and TRBJ1-4, with TRBD1 as a possible D gene (5 bases). V lost 5 bases and J 6 bases, leaving 13 bases between the germline ends. Germline CDR1 reads SGHVS; CDR2 reads FNYEAQ. The CDR3 runs to 14 residues. The CDR3 is CASSPGGGDEKLFF. CDR3 coding DNA: TGTGCCAGCAGCCCCGGGGGAGGGGATGAAAAACTGTTTTTT. The full variable domain, with the rest looked up from reference TRBV7-6 and TRBJ1-4, is GAGVSQSPRYKVTKRGQDVALRCDPISGHVSLYWYRQALGQGPEFLTYFNYEAQQDKSGLPNDRFSAERPEGSISTLTIQRTEQRDSAMYRCASSPGGGDEKLFFGSGTQLSVL.

This chain joins TRBV6-6 and TRBJ2-1, with D perhaps given as TRBD1 or TRBD2 (6 bases each). V was trimmed by 5 bases and J by 10 bases, leaving 9 bases between them. From germline, CDR1 is MNHNY and CDR2 SVGAGI (reference sequence). This CDR3 spans 11 amino acids. The CDR3 reads CASSQGGEQFF. The CDR3 DNA reads TGTGCCAGCAGTCAAGGGGGGGAGCAGTTCTTC.

The rearrangement joins TRBV10-3 to TRBJ1-2, with a tentative D call TRBD1 (5 bases). The CDR3 is 15 amino acids. V lost 7 bases to trimming and J lost 6 bases, with 21 bases between them. CDR1 ENHRY and CDR2 SYGVKD come from the germline V gene. Here the CDR3 reads CAIMRDGASYDGYTF. Here the CDR3 DNA reads TGTGCCATCATGAGGGACGGCGCTAGTTATGATGGCTACACCTTC.

V is TRBV6-5 and J is TRBJ2-5, with no clear D. This CDR3 is built from 12 residues. V gave up 5 bases and J gave up 5 bases, with 9 bases separating them. CDR1 and CDR2 (germline): MNHEY, SVGAGI. The CDR3 protein is CASSPLGETQYF. The CDR3 nucleotides are TGTGCCAGCAGTCCCCTCGGTGAGACCCAGTACTTC.

The chain links TRBV6-5 to TRBJ2-1; 10 bases align to TRBD1. With 4 bases clipped from V and 8 bases from J, the junction kept 2 bases outside the gene matches. CDR1 and CDR2 from the germline V gene are MNHEY and SVGAGI. This CDR3 comprises 13 residues. The CDR3 DNA reads TGTGCCAGCAGTTGGGGACAGGGGTATGAGCAGTTCTTC. Its protein product is CASSWGQGYEQFF.

A note on this clone: The sample has other DNA sequences that encode this CDR3 too. This chain uses TRBV30 with TRBJ1-1, with D possibly being TRBD1 (5 bases). Trimming stripped 0 bases from V and 5 bases from J, with 13 bases between. The germline V gene has CDR1 GTSNPN and CDR2 SVGIG (reference sequence). This CDR3 spans 14 amino acids. The CDR3 sequence: CAWSVSGGVTEAFF. CDR3 DNA sequence: TGTGCCTGGAGTGTGAGTGGGGGGGTGACTGAAGCTTTCTTT.

V usage is TRBV11-2 and J usage is TRBJ2-1; D may be TRBD2 (5 bases). This CDR3 has 13 amino acids. Germline V CDR1 and CDR2: SGHAT, FQNNGV. Deletions cut 1 base from V and 8 bases from J, with 9 bases between. CDR3 coding DNA: TGTGCCAGCAGCTTAGGTCTAGCTGATGAGCAGTTCTTC. This sequence encodes CASSLGLADEQFF.

This chain uses TRBV4-1 with TRBJ1-5; D is possibly TRBD1 (5 bases). CDR3 length equals 18 residues. Germline assignment: CDR1 MGHRA and CDR2 YSYEKL. The germline V and J ends were trimmed by 6 bases and 5 bases, with 26 bases remaining between them. DNA of the CDR3: TGCGCCAGCAGTCCAAGGCTCGCAGGGAATGACGGCGATCAGCCCCAGCATTTT. This translates into CASSPRLAGNDGDQPQHF.